The 19 T cell receptor beta chains below come from one sample, sequenced in a study of blood T cells in healthy people across ages. Sample-barcoded 5' priming and a J-beta primer mix drove a second PCR of 7 to 11 cycles. TCRdb re-derived calls from the 5' RACE reads in MiXCR, one entry per CDR3 protein. The sample yields 870,000 or so distinct CDR3 sequences, 29% seen once. The sample taken for sequencing was blood. Receptors were obtained from a woman older than 75 in good health.

The CDR3 sequence: CASSLERRSTDTQYF. The CDR3 bases are TGTGCCAGCAGCTTAGAGAGGAGAAGCACAGATACGCAGTATTTT. V and J are TRBV11-2 and TRBJ2-3; D is unclear. Germline values: CDR1 SGHAT, CDR2 FQNNGV. V was cut by 0 bases and J by 0 bases, with 7 bases left in between. This CDR3 is built from 15 residues.

This clonotype was seen at least ten times. The chain carries TRBV11-2 and TRBJ2-7, with D possibly matching TRBD2 (6 bases). The V end lost 5 bases, the J end lost 3 bases, and 11 bases lay between the germline ends. In germline, CDR1 is SGHAT, CDR2 FQNNGV. This CDR3 has 13 residues. Here the CDR3 reads CASSTRLDYEQYF. The CDR3 DNA sequence: TGTGCCAGCAGCACCCGACTAGACTACGAGCAGTACTTC.

As for this clonotype: The junction departs from germline at one end; a sequencing error may be responsible. This rearrangement joins TRBV6-6 to TRBJ1-1, with D perhaps TRBD1 (5 bases). The CDR3 loop spans 14 amino acids. Germline CDR1 reads MNHNY; CDR2 reads SVGAGI (reference sequence). CDR3 sequence reads: CAGRVTALNTEAFF. CDR3 nucleotide sequence: TGTGCCGGCAGAGTGACAGCCTTGAACACTGAAGCTTTCTTT.

This clonotype has just a few counts. The chain links TRBV28 to TRBJ1-2; no definite D call. With 10 bases removed from V and 3 bases from J, the gap between germline ends came to 21 bases. Germline V CDR1 and CDR2: MDHEN, SYDVKM. CDR3 length: 15 residues. In DNA, the CDR3 is TGTGCCACCAATTCTCCTCCGGACGGGTACTATGGCTACACCTTC. Its protein is CATNSPPDGYYGYTF.

This clonotype was observed a few times. One junction end does not reproduce the germline sequence, and a read error may be involved. The chain carries TRBV20-1 and TRBJ2-7, with D perhaps assigned TRBD1 or TRBD2 (5 bases each). This CDR3 spans 14 amino acids. Germline V CDR1 and CDR2: DFQATT, SNEGSKA (reference sequence). CDR3 nucleotides: TGCAGTGCTGGAGAATCAGGGAGAAACTACGAGCAGTACTTC. This sequence encodes CSAGESGRNYEQYF.

Worth noting for this clonotype: This CDR3 is missing its conserved last phenylalanine or tryptophan, likely due to a read error. This chain links TRBV7-2 with TRBJ2-1; D unresolved. This CDR3 is 12 amino acids long. Trimming took 5 bases from V and 7 from J, leaving 9 bases between them. The germline gives CDR1 SGHTA, CDR2 FQGNSA. CDR3 loop: CASSPLMNEQFV. CDR3 coding DNA: TGTGCCAGCAGCCCCCTTATGAATGAGCAGTTCGTC.

Ten or more counts support this clonotype. The V and J genes are TRBV11-2 and TRBJ1-1; TRBD1 is a possible D gene (6 bases). This CDR3 comprises 15 residues. V shed 5 bases and J shed 0 bases, with 13 bases lying between them. Germline loops: CDR1 SGHAT, CDR2 FQNNGV. The CDR3 loop is CASSPRGQLNTEAFF. The CDR3 nucleotides are TGTGCCAGCAGCCCTCGAGGACAGCTGAACACTGAAGCTTTCTTT.

Turning to this clonotype: Just one base apart from a much larger clone, this may be a read error. The chain couples TRBV6-1 to TRBJ2-1, with D possibly matching TRBD1 (6 bases). Per the germline V gene, CDR1 is MNHNS and CDR2 is SASEGT. This CDR3 region has 14 residues. The CDR3 sequence: CVSRKGDSYNEQFF. As DNA, the CDR3 is TGTGTCAGCAGGAAGGGGGATTCCTACAATGAGCAGTTCTTC.

In this sample, this clonotype turned up many times. This chain links TRBV12-3 or TRBV12-4 with TRBJ2-3; perhaps TRBD2 as D (5 bases). The germline V and J ends were trimmed by 1 base and 2 bases, with 7 bases remaining between them. There are 14 residues in the CDR3. The CDR3 here is CASSLDDYTDTQYF. CDR3 in DNA: TGTGCCAGCAGTTTAGACGACTACACAGATACGCAGTATTTT.

This clonotype was observed at least ten times. The chain joins TRBV29-1 to TRBJ2-3, with TRBD1 matching 10 bases. CDR1 is SQVTM and CDR2 is ANQGSEA in the germline V gene. The CDR3 totals 14 residues. Losses at the gene ends were 6 bases for V and 5 bases for J; bases not matched to a gene: 8. The CDR3 loop is CSVDMTGGRDTQYF. CDR3 DNA sequence: TGCAGCGTCGACATGACAGGGGGCCGAGATACGCAGTATTTT.

This clonotype was seen more than once but under ten times. J is TRBJ2-3 and V is TRBV6-1; tentative D call: TRBD2 (5 bases). This CDR3 spans 15 amino acids. Trimming pared 2 bases from V and 1 base from J, leaving 10 bases between. Germline V gene lookup returns CDR1 MNHNS and CDR2 SASEGT. The CDR3 coding sequence is TGTGCCAGCAGTGAATCGATCGGGGGCACAGATACGCAGTATTTT. Translated: CASSESIGGTDTQYF.

V is TRBV6-2 or TRBV6-3 and J is TRBJ1-5; D gene unclear. Germline V lookup: CDR1 MNHEY, CDR2 SVGEGT. Trimming shortened V by 6 bases and J by 3 bases, and 15 bases separated the two germline ends. The CDR3 has 15 amino acids. DNA for the CDR3: TGTGCCAGCAGACCACGGACGGTTGACAATCAGCCCCAGCATTTT. This gives the protein CASRPRTVDNQPQHF.

This chain uses TRBV7-9 with TRBJ2-1, with TRBD2 matching over 8 bases. The CDR3 sequence is 13 residues long. Germline values: CDR1 SEHNR, CDR2 FQNEAQ (reference sequence). With 5 bases clipped from V and 9 bases from J, the junction kept 6 bases outside the gene matches. CDR3 sequence (DNA): TGTGCCAGCAGCCCCCGGGGGGGCGGTGAGCAGTTCTTC. It is translated as CASSPRGGGEQFF.

Here the CDR3 reads CASSAGQGVYEQYF. The CDR3 nucleotides read TGCGCCAGCAGCGCCGGACAGGGAGTCTACGAGCAGTACTTC. The rearrangement links TRBV5-1 to TRBJ2-7, with 8 positions matching TRBD1. The V gene end was trimmed by 4 bases and the J gene end by 3 bases; junction bases not matched to a gene: 6. The CDR3 extends over 14 amino acids. The germline V gene encodes CDR1 SGHRS and CDR2 YFSETQ. The full variable domain, its missing parts supplied by reference TRBV5-1 and TRBJ2-7, is KAGVTQTPRYLIKTRGQQVTLSCSPISGHRSVSWYQQTPGQGLQFLFEYFSETQRNKGNFPGRFSGRQFSNSRSEMNVSTLELGDSALYLCASSAGQGVYEQYFGPGTRLTVT.

This clonotype is a singleton in its sample. Just one base apart from a much larger clone, this may be a read error. The gene calls are TRBV6-5 and TRBJ2-5, with D possibly TRBD1 on 6 matching bases. The CDR3 loop spans 15 amino acids. Germline V gives CDR1 MNHEY, CDR2 SVGAGI. The CDR3 is CTSRFAGTQQETQYF. CDR3 DNA: TGTACCAGCAGATTCGCCGGGACACAACAAGAGACCCAGTACTTC.

V usage is TRBV27 and J usage is TRBJ2-1, with TRBD1 matching over 8 bases. CDR3 size: 16 residues. With 7 bases clipped from V and 4 bases from J, the junction kept 12 bases outside the gene matches. Germline CDR1 is MNHEY and CDR2 is SMNVEV (reference sequence). CDR3 nucleotide sequence: TGTGCCAGCACCATGGGGGACAGGAGCTTTTACAATGAGCAGTTCTTC. Translated: CASTMGDRSFYNEQFF.

At least ten counts were recorded for this clonotype. The V gene is TRBV21-1, the J gene TRBJ2-3; the table's TRBD2 call for D was not verified on the DNA. TRBV21-1 corresponds to a pseudogene. The CDR3 extends over 19 amino acids. For the CDR3, the DNA is TGTGCCAGCACCTTCCTGACTAGCGGCTATTTCACTAGCACAGATACGCAGTATTTT. Protein sequence: CASTFLTSGYFTSTDTQYF.

This clonotype has ten or more counts. The chain has TRBV21-1 and TRBJ1-1; the D call of TRBD1 is as the table states it, not checked on the DNA. TRBV21-1 is a known pseudogene. This CDR3 comprises 15 residues. The CDR3 DNA reads as TGTGCCAGCAGAACCTACGGGGGCTCGAACACTGAAGCTTTCTTT. It is translated as CASRTYGGSNTEAFF.

On this clonotype: Possible read error: a much larger clone is one base away. The genes are TRBV27 and TRBJ2-5; D remains unclear. Germline V gives CDR1 MNHEY, CDR2 SMNVEV (reference sequence). CDR3 length: 13 residues. The V end was cut by 6 bases, the J end by 5 bases, with 13 bases between. The CDR3, as DNA: TGTGCCAGCAGCTGGCCGCCATGGGAGACCCAGTACTTC. Protein sequence: CASSWPPWETQYF.